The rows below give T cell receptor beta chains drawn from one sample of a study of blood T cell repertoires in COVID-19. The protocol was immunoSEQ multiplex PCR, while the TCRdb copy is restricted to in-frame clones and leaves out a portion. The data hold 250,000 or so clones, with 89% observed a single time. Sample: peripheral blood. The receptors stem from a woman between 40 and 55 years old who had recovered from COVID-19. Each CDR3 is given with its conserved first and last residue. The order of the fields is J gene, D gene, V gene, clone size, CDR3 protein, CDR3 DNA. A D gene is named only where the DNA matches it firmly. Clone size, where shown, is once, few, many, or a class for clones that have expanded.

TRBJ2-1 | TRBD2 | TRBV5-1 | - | CASSLGGAVEQFF | TGCGCCAGCAGCCTCGGGGGGGCCGTCGAGCAGTTCTTC
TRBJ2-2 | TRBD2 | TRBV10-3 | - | CAIGIAGRNTGELFF | TGTGCCATCGGCATAGCGGGCAGGAACACCGGGGAGCTGTTTTTT
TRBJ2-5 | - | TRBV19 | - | CASSVTSQETQYF | TGTGCCAGTTCCGTCACGAGCCAAGAGACCCAGTACTTC
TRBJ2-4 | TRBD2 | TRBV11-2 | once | CASSQPWTSGKAKNIQYF | TGTGCCAGCAGCCAGCCATGGACTAGCGGGAAAGCCAAAAACATTCAGTACTTC
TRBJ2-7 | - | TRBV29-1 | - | CSVARGPYEQYF | TGCAGCGTTGCTCGAGGCCCTTACGAGCAGTACTTC
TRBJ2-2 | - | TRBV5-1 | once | CASSLGQGGTGELFF | TGCGCCAGCAGCTTGGGGCAGGGCGGCACCGGGGAGCTGTTTTTT
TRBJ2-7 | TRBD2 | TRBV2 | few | CASIGGDSYEQYF | TGTGCCAGCATCGGGGGGGACTCCTACGAGCAGTACTTC
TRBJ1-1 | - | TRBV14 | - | CASSQDVGAEAFF | TGTGCCAGCAGCCAAGATGTCGGGGCTGAAGCTTTCTTT
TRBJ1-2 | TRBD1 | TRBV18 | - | CASSIEGQADYGYTF | TGTGCCAGCTCAATTGAAGGACAGGCTGACTATGGCTACACCTTC
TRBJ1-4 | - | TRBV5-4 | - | CASSPGPGGGEKLFF | TGTGCCAGCAGCCCCGGACCCGGGGGAGGCGAAAAACTGTTTTTT
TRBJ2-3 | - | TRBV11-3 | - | CASSPEGYTQYF | TGTGCCAGCAGCCCCGAGGGATATACGCAGTATTTT
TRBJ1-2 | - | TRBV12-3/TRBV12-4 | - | CASSSFVPGYTF | TGTGCCAGCAGTTCCTTTGTTCCTGGCTACACCTTC
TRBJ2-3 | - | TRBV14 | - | CASRLSAGQGTQYF | TGTGCCAGCAGATTATCGGCCGGGCAGGGTACGCAGTATTTT
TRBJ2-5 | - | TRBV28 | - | CASSLSTPMDQYF | TGTGCCAGCAGTTTATCGACTCCAATGGACCAGTACTTC
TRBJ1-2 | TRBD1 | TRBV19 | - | CASITGGQGGDYTF | TGTGCCAGTATCACCGGTGGACAGGGAGGTGACTACACCTTC
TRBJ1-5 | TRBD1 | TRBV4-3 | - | CASSQGQGGDQPQHF | TGCGCCAGCAGCCAAGGACAGGGGGGCGATCAGCCCCAGCATTTT
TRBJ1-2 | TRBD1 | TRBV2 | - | CASTPGQGINYGYTF | TGTGCCAGCACACCAGGACAGGGGATCAACTATGGCTACACCTTC
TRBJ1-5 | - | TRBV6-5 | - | CASSYRLTEQPQHF | TGTGCCAGCAGTTACCGGCTCACAGAGCAGCCCCAGCATTTT
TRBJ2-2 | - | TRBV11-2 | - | CASSTHRANTGELFF | TGTGCCAGCAGCACCCACAGGGCGAACACCGGGGAGCTGTTTTTT
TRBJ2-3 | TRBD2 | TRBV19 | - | CASSTPTGTSVPRDTQYF | TGTGCCAGTAGTACCCCCACCGGGACTAGCGTACCACGCGATACGCAGTATTTT
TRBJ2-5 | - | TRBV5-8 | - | CASTLSQETQYF | TGTGCCAGCACCCTTTCCCAGGAGACCCAGTACTTC
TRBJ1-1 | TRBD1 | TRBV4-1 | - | CASSQLGQVNTEAFF | TGCGCCAGCAGCCAACTGGGACAGGTTAACACTGAAGCTTTCTTT
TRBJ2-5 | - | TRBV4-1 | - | CASSQVSFGVGETQYF | TGCGCCAGCAGCCAAGTTTCCTTCGGGGTTGGGGAGACCCAGTACTTC
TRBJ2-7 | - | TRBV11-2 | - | CASSFSGEQYF | TGTGCCAGCAGCTTTTCGGGCGAGCAGTACTTC
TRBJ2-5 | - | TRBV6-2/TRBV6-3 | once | CASSSTTETQYF | TGTGCCAGCAGTTCGACTACAGAGACCCAGTACTTC
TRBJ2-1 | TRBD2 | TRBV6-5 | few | CASSYPSGRAVNEQFF | TGTGCCAGCAGTTACCCGAGCGGGAGGGCCGTCAATGAGCAGTTCTTC
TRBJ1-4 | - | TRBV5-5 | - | CASSFPTGTNEKLFF | TGTGCCAGCAGCTTCCCGACAGGAACTAATGAAAAACTGTTTTTT
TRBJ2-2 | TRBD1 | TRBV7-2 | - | CASTRDSITGELFF | TGTGCCAGCACCCGGGACAGCATCACCGGGGAGCTGTTTTTT
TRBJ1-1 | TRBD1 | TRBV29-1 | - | CSVKQGAVTEAFF | TGCAGCGTTAAACAGGGGGCTGTCACTGAAGCTTTCTTT
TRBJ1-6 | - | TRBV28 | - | CATRLEDSPLHF | TGTGCCACTAGGTTAGAGGATTCACCCCTCCACTTT
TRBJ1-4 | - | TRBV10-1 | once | CAPRGQGREKLFF | TGCGCCCCCAGAGGGCAGGGGCGTGAAAAACTGTTTTTT
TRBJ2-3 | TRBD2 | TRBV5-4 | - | CASSFETSGVRDTQYF | TGTGCCAGCAGCTTCGAGACTAGCGGGGTTAGAGATACGCAGTATTTT
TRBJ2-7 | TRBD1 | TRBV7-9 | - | CASSLPGQRINEQYF | TGTGCCAGCAGCCTCCCGGGACAGAGGATCAACGAGCAGTACTTC
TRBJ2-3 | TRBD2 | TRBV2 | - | CASFRGSSTDTQYF | TGTGCCAGCTTTCGCGGGAGTAGTACAGATACGCAGTATTTT
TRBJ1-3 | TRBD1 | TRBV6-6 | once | CASRTPGQGLNTIYF | TGTGCCAGCAGAACACCGGGACAGGGGCTAAACACCATATATTTT
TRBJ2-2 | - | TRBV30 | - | CAWSVQATGELFF | TGTGCCTGGAGTGTACAGGCCACCGGGGAGCTGTTTTTT
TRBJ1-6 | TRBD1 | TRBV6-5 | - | CASSTGGGANSPLHF | TGTGCCAGCAGTACAGGAGGGGGCGCCAATTCACCCCTCCACTTT
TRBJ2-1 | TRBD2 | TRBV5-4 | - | CASSLGLAGANEQFF | TGTGCCAGCAGCTTGGGACTAGCGGGAGCTAATGAGCAGTTCTTC
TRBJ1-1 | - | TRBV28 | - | CASRTGSVVDTEAFF | TGTGCCAGTCGAACAGGGTCGGTTGTGGACACTGAAGCTTTCTTT
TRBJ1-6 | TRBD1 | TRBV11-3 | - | CASSLGQESSPLHF | TGTGCCAGCAGCCTAGGACAGGAGAGTTCACCCCTCCACTTT
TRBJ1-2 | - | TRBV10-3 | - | CAISEYHRKDGYTF | TGTGCCATCAGTGAGTACCACAGGAAGGATGGCTACACCTTC